One and the same sample provided the 26 T cell receptor beta chains below, sequenced in a study of T-cell reconstitution after alpha-beta-depleted transplantation in children. The TCRbeta library was prepared with unique molecular identifiers. A single record per CDR3 protein comes from TCRdb applying MiXCR to the PCR reads. The repertoire includes roughly 500,000 distinct CDR3 sequences, 15% to 20% of them detected once, and 2.5% to 3.5% sits in the top ten. The material sequenced was PBMCs from the stem cell graft donor, taken from the stem cell graft. The receptors come from a human donor who donated a stem cell graft to a child with acute lymphoblastic leukemia.

The J gene is TRBJ1-2, the V gene TRBV9; 8 bases are shared with TRBD1. CDR1 and CDR2 (germline): SGDLS, YYNGEE. Losses at the gene ends were 2 bases for V and 0 bases for J; bases not matched to a gene: 9. The CDR3 length is 17 residues. CDR3 protein: CASSVNRGEGANYGYTF. The CDR3 bases are TGTGCCAGCAGCGTTAACAGGGGGGAGGGTGCTAACTATGGCTACACCTTC.

This clonotype was observed a handful of times. The J gene is TRBJ2-7, the V gene TRBV19; 10 nucleotides agree with TRBD1. CDR1 is LNHDA, CDR2 SQIVND, per germline (reference sequence). CDR3 length: 14 residues. V trimming: 3 bases; J trimming: 5 bases; junction bases outside the gene matches: 4. CDR3 loop: CASSMDRGINEQYF. CDR3 nucleotide sequence: TGTGCCAGTAGTATGGACAGGGGGATCAACGAGCAGTACTTC.

This clonotype was seen more than once but under ten times. The chain carries TRBV19 and TRBJ2-1, with D tentatively TRBD1 (7 bases). Germline values: CDR1 LNHDA, CDR2 SQIVND (reference sequence). V lost 3 bases to trimming and J lost 6 bases, with 15 bases between them. The CDR3 loop spans 15 amino acids. The CDR3 spells CASSIGQEGGNEQFF. CDR3 DNA: TGTGCCAGTAGTATCGGACAGGAGGGGGGCAATGAGCAGTTCTTC.

This clonotype came up a few times. The chain employs TRBV29-1 and TRBJ2-1, with D hard to call. The CDR3 consists of 12 residues. Germline CDR1 is SQVTM and CDR2 is ANQGSEA. Trimming pared 3 bases from V and 3 bases from J, leaving 6 bases between. CDR3 in DNA: TGCAGCGTTGAGCACTACTACAATGAGCAGTTCTTC. This gives the protein CSVEHYYNEQFF.

This clonotype was counted between two and nine times. This chain uses TRBV27 with TRBJ2-1; 9 positions agree with TRBD2. J gave up 2 bases and V 0 bases, and 8 bases lay outside the gene matches. This CDR3 has 18 residues. Germline values: CDR1 MNHEY, CDR2 SMNVEV (reference sequence). CDR3: CASSLSIAGGRTYNEQFF. Written as DNA, the CDR3 is TGTGCCAGCAGTTTATCTATTGCGGGAGGGCGGACCTACAATGAGCAGTTCTTC.

The rearrangement links TRBV11-1 to TRBJ2-2; 7 positions agree with TRBD1. CDR1 and CDR2 from the germline V gene are SGHAT and FQDESV (reference sequence). The ends lost 4 bases at V and 3 bases at J; junction bases unmatched: 8. This CDR3 is built from 16 residues. Here the CDR3 reads CASSYGTALHTGELFF. CDR3 bases: TGTGCCAGCAGCTATGGGACAGCCCTTCACACCGGGGAGCTGTTTTTT.

This chain uses TRBV20-1 with TRBJ1-4, with a possible D match to TRBD1 (6 bases). Germline CDR1 is DFQATT and CDR2 is SNEGSKA (reference sequence). The CDR3 is made up of 16 amino acids. With 0 bases removed from V and 0 bases from J, the gap between germline ends came to 11 bases. CDR3 in DNA: TGCAGTGCTAGAGATCGTGGGGGCGCAACTAATGAAAAACTGTTTTTT. Translating gives CSARDRGGATNEKLFF.

With respect to this clonotype: The CDR3 does not end in the conserved phenylalanine or tryptophan, so this is likely a read error. The chain carries TRBV5-6 and TRBJ1-1; no reliable D call. This CDR3 comprises 12 residues. Germline V lookup: CDR1 SGHDT, CDR2 YYEEEE. CDR3 in amino acids: CASRFMNTEAFL. CDR3 bases: TGTGCCAGCCGCTTTATGAACACTGAAGCTTTCTTG.

V is TRBV5-1 and J is TRBJ2-1, with D possibly TRBD2 on 5 matching bases. The germline CDR1 and CDR2 sequences are SGHRS and YFSETQ. V was trimmed by 4 bases and J by 10 bases, leaving 15 bases between them. The CDR3 is made up of 13 amino acids. CDR3: CASSPMGSVEQFF. DNA for the CDR3: TGCGCCAGCAGCCCAATGGGGAGCGTCGAGCAGTTCTTC.

CDR3 bases: TGCAGCGTTGTTCCTAGCGGGAACTCCTACGAGCAGTACTTC. It encodes CSVVPSGNSYEQYF. V usage is TRBV29-1 and J usage is TRBJ2-7, with 9 bases matching TRBD2. V shed 4 bases, J shed 0 bases, and the junction held 4 bases outside the gene matches. Germline assignment: CDR1 SQVTM and CDR2 ANQGSEA. The length of the CDR3 is 14 residues.

The V call is TRBV20-1, the J call TRBJ2-7; TRBD2 is a possible D gene (6 bases). The length of the CDR3 is 11 residues. CDR1 and CDR2 from the germline V gene are DFQATT and SNEGSKA (reference sequence). V shed 7 bases and J shed 7 bases, with 14 bases lying between them. The CDR3 loop reads CSGLGLREQYF. The CDR3 nucleotides are TGCAGTGGACTAGGGTTACGGGAGCAGTACTTC.

The CDR3 loop is CASSEAGLRTDTQYF. In DNA form, the CDR3 reads TGTGCCAGCAGTGAGGCAGGGTTGCGCACAGATACGCAGTATTTT. The chain carries TRBV25-1 and TRBJ2-3; TRBD1 might be the D (5 bases). V dropped 3 bases and J dropped 1 base, with 11 bases sitting between them. Per germline, CDR1 MGHDK and CDR2 SYGVNS. The CDR3 is 15 amino acids.

The chain links TRBV4-1 to TRBJ2-5; perhaps TRBD1 as D (6 bases). Germline V gene sequence: CDR1 MGHRA, CDR2 YSYEKL. This CDR3 has 16 residues. Trimming took 3 bases from V and 2 from J, leaving 16 bases between them. The CDR3 loop reads CASSQGAPDSQETQYF. CDR3 coding DNA: TGCGCCAGCAGCCAGGGGGCCCCGGACAGTCAAGAGACCCAGTACTTC.

There are many counts of this clonotype. This chain joins TRBV20-1 and TRBJ2-3; 14 bases are shared with TRBD2. CDR1 is DFQATT, CDR2 SNEGSKA, per germline (reference sequence). Losses at the gene ends were 5 bases for V and 4 bases for J; bases not matched to a gene: 17. The CDR3 runs to 19 residues. This CDR3 reads CSAPAIRTSGRHIADTQYF. CDR3 in DNA: TGCAGTGCTCCCGCGATCCGGACTAGCGGGAGGCATATCGCAGATACGCAGTATTTT.

This clonotype turned up a few times. The genes are TRBV5-1 and TRBJ2-3, with TRBD2 matching over 10 bases. CDR1 is SGHRS and CDR2 is YFSETQ in the germline V gene. With 4 bases clipped from V and 2 bases from J, the junction kept 10 bases outside the gene matches. CDR3 length: 17 amino acids. The CDR3 loop reads CASSPMTSGPYTDTQYF. For the CDR3, the DNA is TGCGCCAGCAGCCCTATGACTAGCGGGCCGTACACAGATACGCAGTATTTT.

The chain couples TRBV20-1 to TRBJ2-7; 7 bases fit TRBD2. Germline loops: CDR1 DFQATT, CDR2 SNEGSKA (reference sequence). V shed 6 bases and J 2 bases; nucleotides not matched to a gene: 7. CDR3 length: 13 amino acids. CDR3 bases: TGCAGTGCCAACTGGCGGGAGACCTACGAGCAGTACTTC. It specifies CSANWRETYEQYF.

This clonotype was picked up a small number of times. The chain employs TRBV20-1 and TRBJ2-7; no clear D. Per the germline V gene, CDR1 is DFQATT and CDR2 is SNEGSKA (reference sequence). CDR3 length equals 13 residues. The V and J ends lost 5 bases and 2 bases respectively, with 13 bases between them. The CDR3 DNA is TGCAGTGCTCAAAGAGGCGACGCCTACGAGCAGTACTTC. Protein product: CSAQRGDAYEQYF.

The chain couples TRBV6-4 to TRBJ2-3; TRBD2 aligns across 9 bases. V gave up 4 bases and J gave up 4 bases; unmatched junction bases: 3. CDR3 length equals 14 residues. Germline assignment: CDR1 MRHNA and CDR2 SNTAGT. The CDR3 loop is CASSASGNADTQYF. CDR3 in DNA: TGTGCCAGCAGTGCTAGCGGGAATGCAGATACGCAGTATTTT.

This clonotype came up a few times. The chain carries TRBV9 and TRBJ2-3; D tentatively reads TRBD1 or TRBD2 (6 bases each). The germline V and J ends were trimmed by 2 bases and 3 bases, with 16 bases remaining between them. The CDR3 has 16 residues. Germline assignment: CDR1 SGDLS and CDR2 YYNGEE. The CDR3 loop is CASSVLQGGVTDTQYF. In DNA form, the CDR3 reads TGTGCCAGCAGCGTCCTACAGGGCGGGGTGACAGATACGCAGTATTTT.

The chain is built from TRBV5-1 and TRBJ1-1; no reliable D call. CDR3 length: 15 residues. Germline assignment: CDR1 SGHRS and CDR2 YFSETQ. The V and J ends lost 2 bases and 1 base respectively, with 12 bases between them. CDR3 region: CASSFSPRENTEAFF. In nucleotides, the CDR3 is TGCGCCAGCAGCTTTTCCCCCAGAGAGAACACTGAAGCTTTCTTT.

The chain has TRBV12-3 or TRBV12-4 and TRBJ1-5, with TRBD1 matching 10 bases. J lost 5 bases, V lost 6 bases, and 4 bases had no gene match. The CDR3 is 14 amino acids. The CDR3 bases are TGTGCCAGCAGCGGGACAGGGGACTATCAGCCCCAGCATTTT. Translation gives CASSGTGDYQPQHF.

V usage is TRBV6-5 and J usage is TRBJ1-1; a weak D match, TRBD1 (5 bases). Per the germline V gene, CDR1 is MNHEY and CDR2 is SVGAGI. CDR3 size: 13 residues. Trimming left V 5 bases short and J 6 bases short, with 13 bases between. CDR3 protein: CASSRLGGSEAFF. CDR3 DNA: TGTGCCAGCAGTCGACTTGGGGGGTCTGAAGCTTTCTTT.

The chain carries TRBV29-1 and TRBJ2-7, with D uncertain. The length of the CDR3 is 12 residues. Germline V gene lookup returns CDR1 SQVTM and CDR2 ANQGSEA. Trimming removed 7 bases from V and 5 bases from J, with 15 bases in between. For the CDR3, the DNA is TGCAGCGCCGGGCAGCCCTTCCACGAGCAGTACTTC. The encoded protein is CSAGQPFHEQYF.

The chain combines TRBV3-1 with TRBJ2-1, with 12 bases identical to TRBD2. The trim removed 1 base at V and 11 bases at J, leaving 6 bases unmatched. Per the germline V gene, CDR1 is LGHDT and CDR2 is YNNKEL (reference sequence). The CDR3 sequence is 15 residues long. The CDR3 sequence: CASSQGTSGVVQQFF. The CDR3 region has the DNA TGTGCCAGCAGCCAAGGGACTAGCGGGGTTGTGCAGCAGTTCTTC.

This clonotype was observed a few times. V and J are TRBV5-6 and TRBJ1-2; no clear D. V lost 0 bases and J 8 bases, leaving 8 bases between the germline ends. The CDR3 totals 12 residues. Germline V gives CDR1 SGHDT, CDR2 YYEEEE. The chain's CDR3 is CASSLATGGYTF. Here the CDR3 DNA reads TGTGCCAGCAGCTTGGCCACCGGCGGCTACACCTTC.

This rearrangement joins TRBV27 to TRBJ1-1, with TRBD1 as a possible D gene (5 bases). The ends were cut back, 5 bases at V and 4 bases at J, with 14 bases in the middle. This CDR3 has 14 amino acids. The V gene's germline CDR1 is MNHEY and CDR2 SMNVEV (reference sequence). For the CDR3, the DNA is TGTGCCAGCAGTCCATGGGGCCAGCGCACTGAAGCTTTCTTT. Amino acid sequence: CASSPWGQRTEAFF.